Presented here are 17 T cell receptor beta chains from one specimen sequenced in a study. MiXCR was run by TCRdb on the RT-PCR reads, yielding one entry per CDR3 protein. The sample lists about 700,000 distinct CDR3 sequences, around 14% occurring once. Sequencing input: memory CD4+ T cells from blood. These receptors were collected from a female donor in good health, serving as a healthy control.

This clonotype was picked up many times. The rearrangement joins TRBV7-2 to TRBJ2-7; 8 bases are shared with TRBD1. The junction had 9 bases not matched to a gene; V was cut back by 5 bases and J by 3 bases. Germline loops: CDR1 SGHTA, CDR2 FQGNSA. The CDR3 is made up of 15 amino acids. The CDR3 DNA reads TGTGCCAGCAGCCCAGGGGGCGGTCTATTCTACGAGCAGTACTTC. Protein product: CASSPGGGLFYEQYF. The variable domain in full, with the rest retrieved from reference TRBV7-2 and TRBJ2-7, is GAGVSQSPSNKVTEKGKDVELRCDPISGHTALYWYRQSLGQGLEFLIYFQGNSAPDKSGLPSDRFSAERTGGSVSTLTIQRTQQEDSAVYLCASSPGGGLFYEQYFGPGTRLTVT.

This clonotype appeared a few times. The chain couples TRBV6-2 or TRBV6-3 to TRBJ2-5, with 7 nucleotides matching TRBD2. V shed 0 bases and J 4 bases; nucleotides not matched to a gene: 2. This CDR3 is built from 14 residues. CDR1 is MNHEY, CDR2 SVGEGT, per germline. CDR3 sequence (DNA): TGTGCCAGCAGTTACTCAGGCGGGGGAGAGACCCAGTACTTC. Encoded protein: CASSYSGGGETQYF.

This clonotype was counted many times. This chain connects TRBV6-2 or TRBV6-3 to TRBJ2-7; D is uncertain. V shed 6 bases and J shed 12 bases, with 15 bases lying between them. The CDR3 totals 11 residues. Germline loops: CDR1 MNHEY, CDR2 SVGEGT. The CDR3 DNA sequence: TGTGCCAGCAGACTCCCTGGGCCGGTGTACTTC. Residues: CASRLPGPVYF.

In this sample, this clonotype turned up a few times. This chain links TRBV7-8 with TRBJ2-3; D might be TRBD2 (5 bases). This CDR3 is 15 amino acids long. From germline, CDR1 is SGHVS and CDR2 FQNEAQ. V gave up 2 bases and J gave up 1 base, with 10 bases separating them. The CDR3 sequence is CASSLTWGGTDTQYF. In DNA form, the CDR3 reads TGTGCCAGCAGCTTAACCTGGGGAGGCACAGATACGCAGTATTTT.

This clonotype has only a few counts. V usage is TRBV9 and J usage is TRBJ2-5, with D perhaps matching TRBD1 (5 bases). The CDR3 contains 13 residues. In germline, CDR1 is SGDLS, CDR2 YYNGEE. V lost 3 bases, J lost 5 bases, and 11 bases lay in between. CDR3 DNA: TGTGCCAGCAGCGGGGGCCTCCTTGAGACCCAGTACTTC. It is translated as CASSGGLLETQYF.

Here the CDR3 reads CSASGGGTGELFF. The DNA for the CDR3 is TGCAGTGCTAGCGGGGGAGGGACCGGGGAGCTGTTTTTT. The chain recombines TRBV20-1 with TRBJ2-2, with 7 bases fitting TRBD2. This CDR3 is built from 13 residues. In germline, CDR1 is DFQATT, CDR2 SNEGSKA (reference sequence). J gave up 5 bases and V 3 bases, and 3 bases lay outside the gene matches.

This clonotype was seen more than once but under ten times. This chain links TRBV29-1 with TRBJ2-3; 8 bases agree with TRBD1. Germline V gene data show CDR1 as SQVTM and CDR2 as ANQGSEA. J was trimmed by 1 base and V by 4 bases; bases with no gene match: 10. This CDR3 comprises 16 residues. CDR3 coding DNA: TGCAGCGTTGTGGGGACCGGGACAGGAGGCACAGATACGCAGTATTTT. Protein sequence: CSVVGTGTGGTDTQYF.

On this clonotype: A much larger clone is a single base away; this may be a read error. CDR3: CASSTGTGGWETQYF. The CDR3 region has the DNA TGTGCCAGCAGTACCGGGACAGGGGGCTGGGAGACCCAGTACTTC. The V and J genes are TRBV12-3 or TRBV12-4 and TRBJ2-5; 12 bases align to TRBD1. V dropped 5 bases and J dropped 5; count of bases not matched to a gene: 6. This CDR3 spans 15 amino acids.

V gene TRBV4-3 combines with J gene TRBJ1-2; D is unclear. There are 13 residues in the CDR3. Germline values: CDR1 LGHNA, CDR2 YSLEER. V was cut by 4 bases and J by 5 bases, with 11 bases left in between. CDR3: CASSRSDLYGYTF. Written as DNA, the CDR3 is TGCGCCAGCAGCCGTTCGGATTTATATGGCTACACCTTC.

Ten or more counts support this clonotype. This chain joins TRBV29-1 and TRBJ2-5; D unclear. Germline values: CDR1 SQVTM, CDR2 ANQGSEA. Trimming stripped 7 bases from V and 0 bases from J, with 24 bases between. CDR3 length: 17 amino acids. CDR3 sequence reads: CSAPDNYHVRNQETQYF. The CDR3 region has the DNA TGCAGCGCCCCGGATAACTACCACGTTCGGAACCAAGAGACCCAGTACTTC.

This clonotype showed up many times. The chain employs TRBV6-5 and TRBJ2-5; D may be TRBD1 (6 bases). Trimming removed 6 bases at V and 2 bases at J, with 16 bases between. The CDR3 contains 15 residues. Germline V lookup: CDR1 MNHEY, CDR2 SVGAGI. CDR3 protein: CASRESGARQETQYF. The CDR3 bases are TGTGCCAGCAGAGAGTCAGGGGCGAGACAAGAGACCCAGTACTTC.

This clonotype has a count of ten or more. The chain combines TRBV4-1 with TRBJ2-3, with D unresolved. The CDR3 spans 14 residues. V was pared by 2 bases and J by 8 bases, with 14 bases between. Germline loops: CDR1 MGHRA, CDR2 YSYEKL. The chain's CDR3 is CASSQPSLPGTQYF. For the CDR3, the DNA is TGCGCCAGCAGCCAACCTAGTCTCCCTGGTACGCAGTATTTT.

DNA of the CDR3: TGTGCCAGCACCTCCCGATATGGCGGGAGGGCCTACAATGAGCAGTTCTTC. It yields the protein CASTSRYGGRAYNEQFF. This chain connects TRBV12-3 or TRBV12-4 to TRBJ2-1, with 9 bases that match TRBD2. This CDR3 has 17 amino acids. With V trimmed by 7 bases and J by 2 bases, 12 bases remained unmatched.

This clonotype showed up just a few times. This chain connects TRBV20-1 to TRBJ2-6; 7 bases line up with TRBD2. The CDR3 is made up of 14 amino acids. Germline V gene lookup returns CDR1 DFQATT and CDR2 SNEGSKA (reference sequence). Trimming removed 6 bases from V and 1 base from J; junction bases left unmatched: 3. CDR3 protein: CSAVGGSGANVLTF. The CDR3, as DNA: TGCAGTGCGGTCGGGGGGTCTGGGGCCAACGTCCTGACTTTC.

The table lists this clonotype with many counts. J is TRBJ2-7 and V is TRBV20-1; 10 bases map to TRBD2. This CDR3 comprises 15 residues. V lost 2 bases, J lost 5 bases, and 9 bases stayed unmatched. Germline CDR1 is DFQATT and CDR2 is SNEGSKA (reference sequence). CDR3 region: CSARRLAGVGDEQYF. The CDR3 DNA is TGCAGTGCTAGACGTCTAGCGGGAGTAGGGGACGAGCAGTACTTC.

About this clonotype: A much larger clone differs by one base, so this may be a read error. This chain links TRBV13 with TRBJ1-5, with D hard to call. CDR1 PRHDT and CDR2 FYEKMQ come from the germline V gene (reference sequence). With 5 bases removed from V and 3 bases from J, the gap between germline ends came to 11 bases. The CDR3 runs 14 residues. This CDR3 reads CASSIRHVNQPQHF. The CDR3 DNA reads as TGTGCCAGCAGCATCAGACATGTCAATCAGCCCCAGCATTTT.

CDR3 protein: CSARKLAGGGTINEQFF. CDR3 DNA sequence: TGCAGTGCTAGGAAACTAGCGGGCGGGGGTACTATCAATGAGCAGTTCTTC. The gene calls are TRBV20-1 and TRBJ2-1; TRBD2 aligns across 9 bases. The germline V gene encodes CDR1 DFQATT and CDR2 SNEGSKA (reference sequence). The CDR3 is made up of 17 amino acids. V lost 3 bases, J lost 6 bases, and 15 bases stayed unmatched.